The 32 T cell receptor beta chains below all came from one sample that was sequenced in a study of shared clonotypes between healthy human individuals. The table came from immunoSEQ multiplex PCR; TCRdb's copy has only in-frame clones and leaves some out. The data show 2 million to 3 million clones, with around 90% seen just once and roughly 0.14% held by the top ten. Material for sequencing was naive CD4+ T cells sorted from blood. Subset defined: CD45RA+ positively selected. These receptors came from a man younger than 35 in good health.

Details on this clone: Different DNA sequences within this sample yield the same CDR3. The gene calls are TRBV7-9 and TRBJ2-2, with D perhaps TRBD2 (5 bases). Germline V lookup: CDR1 SEHNR, CDR2 FQNEAQ (reference sequence). The CDR3 is 14 residues long. The germline V and J ends were trimmed by 6 bases and 1 base, with 9 bases remaining between them. The DNA for the CDR3 is TGTGCCAGCAGTGCGAGCGGGAACACCGGGGAGCTGTTTTTT. It is translated as CASSASGNTGELFF.

Note on this clone: This specimen includes other DNA sequences encoding the same CDR3. The V call is TRBV18, the J call TRBJ2-7, with no clear D. The CDR3 extends over 14 amino acids. Trimming left V 3 bases short and J 2 bases short, with 11 bases between. The germline V gene has CDR1 KGHSH and CDR2 LQKENI. CDR3 in amino acids: CASSPTPPPYEQYF. The CDR3 DNA is TGTGCCAGCTCACCGACACCGCCTCCCTACGAGCAGTACTTC.

The genes are TRBV2 and TRBJ1-6, with 10 bases that match TRBD1. V lost 8 bases to trimming and J lost 8 bases; unmatched junction nucleotides: 6. The CDR3 loop spans 14 amino acids. CDR1 SNHLY and CDR2 FYNNEI come from the germline V gene. The CDR3 region has the DNA TGTGCCAGCCACGGGGACAGGGGATATTCACCCCTCCACTTT. It yields the protein CASHGDRGYSPLHF.

In the case of this clone: Different DNA sequences within this sample yield the same CDR3. CDR3 coding DNA: TGCGCCAGCAGCTTGGCCACAGGACAGAATTCACCCCTCCACTTT. Translated, it gives CASSLATGQNSPLHF. The chain employs TRBV5-1 and TRBJ1-6, with D perhaps TRBD1 (6 bases). Germline CDR1 SGHRS, CDR2 YFSETQ. CDR3 size: 15 residues. V lost 0 bases and J lost 7, with 11 bases in between.

The chain joins TRBV10-3 to TRBJ1-1; 8 nucleotides agree with TRBD1. CDR1 and CDR2 from the germline V gene are ENHRY and SYGVKD. V lost 4 bases to trimming and J lost 0 bases; unmatched junction nucleotides: 10. This CDR3 comprises 17 residues. The CDR3 sequence: CAISGKTGANMNTEAFF. The CDR3 nucleotides are TGTGCCATCAGTGGAAAGACAGGGGCGAACATGAACACTGAAGCTTTCTTT.

This clone showed up just once. This sequence joins TRBV6-5 and TRBJ2-7, with TRBD1 matching over 7 bases. CDR3 size: 14 residues. CDR1 and CDR2 from the germline V gene are MNHEY and SVGAGI. Losses at the gene ends were 2 bases for V and 6 bases for J; bases not matched to a gene: 7. The CDR3 region has the DNA TGTGCCAGCAGTTACCCCGACAGGGCGGGCGAGCAGTACTTC. It yields the protein CASSYPDRAGEQYF.

This rearrangement joins TRBV11-2 to TRBJ1-6, with 11 bases identical to TRBD1. V lost 4 bases and J lost 0; bases outside the gene matches: 5. Germline CDR1 is SGHAT and CDR2 is FQNNGV. CDR3 length equals 18 residues. The CDR3 loop reads CASSSRDRGSSYNSPLHF. The DNA for the CDR3 is TGTGCCAGCAGCTCCCGGGACAGGGGGAGCTCCTATAATTCACCCCTCCACTTT.

This clone was seen only once. The CDR3 here is CASSLRIGTSGGAYEQYF. The CDR3, as DNA: TGTGCCAGCAGTTTAAGGATCGGTACTAGCGGGGGGGCCTACGAGCAGTACTTC. The V gene is TRBV27, the J gene TRBJ2-7; 13 nucleotides match TRBD2. The CDR3 loop spans 18 amino acids. Germline CDR1 is MNHEY and CDR2 is SMNVEV (reference sequence). V lost 2 bases to trimming and J lost 2 bases; unmatched junction nucleotides: 9.

The chain carries TRBV28 and TRBJ1-1; 8 nucleotides align to TRBD1. This CDR3 comprises 14 residues. The J segment lost 1 base and the V segment lost 8 bases, leaving 6 bases of the junction unmatched. From germline, CDR1 is MDHEN and CDR2 SYDVKM. CDR3 region: CASRSTGANTEAFF. The CDR3 DNA reads TGTGCCAGCCGGTCGACAGGGGCGAACACTGAAGCTTTCTTT. Complete variable domain (other parts from reference TRBV28 and TRBJ1-1): DVKVTQSSRYLVKRTGEKVFLECVQDMDHENMFWYRQDPGLGLRLIYFSYDVKMKEKGDIPEGYSVSREKKERFSLILESASTNQTSMYLCASRSTGANTEAFFGQGTRLTVV.

The chain couples TRBV7-8 to TRBJ1-2; 9 bases align to TRBD1. The germline CDR1 and CDR2 sequences are SGHVS and FQNEAQ. V lost 4 bases to trimming and J lost 4 bases; unmatched junction nucleotides: 7. This CDR3 comprises 15 residues. The CDR3: CASSYSEDRGYGYTF. The DNA of the CDR3 is TGTGCCAGCAGCTACTCTGAGGACAGGGGCTATGGCTACACCTTC.

This chain links TRBV18 with TRBJ1-2; 9 bases agree with TRBD1. The germline gives CDR1 KGHSH, CDR2 LQKENI. V shed 0 bases, J shed 4 bases, and the junction held 12 bases outside the gene matches. CDR3 length equals 18 residues. As DNA, the CDR3 is TGTGCCAGCTCACCACCGGGTTTCACAGGGGGCGTAAGCTATGGCTACACCTTC. This translates into CASSPPGFTGGVSYGYTF.

CDR3 sequence: CASSLQGEISTDTQYF. The CDR3 bases are TGTGCCAGCAGCTTGCAGGGGGAGATTAGCACAGATACGCAGTATTTT. The rearrangement links TRBV7-2 to TRBJ2-3; TRBD1 agrees at 7 bases. Germline V gene data show CDR1 as SGHTA and CDR2 as FQGNSA. The CDR3 spans 16 residues. The ends lost 3 bases at V and 0 bases at J; junction bases unmatched: 6.

The chain is built from TRBV5-1 and TRBJ1-2; D gene uncertain. V was trimmed by 0 bases and J by 2 bases, leaving 11 bases between them. The CDR3 covers 15 residues. Per the germline V gene, CDR1 is SGHRS and CDR2 is YFSETQ. This CDR3 is CASSLDGEANYGYTF. The CDR3 DNA reads TGCGCCAGCAGCTTGGACGGGGAGGCCAACTATGGCTACACCTTC.

This sequence joins TRBV7-2 and TRBJ1-4, with unresolved D. V was shortened by 2 bases and J by 0 bases, with 10 bases between the two germline ends. Per germline, CDR1 SGHTA and CDR2 FQGNSA. The CDR3 totals 16 residues. CDR3: CASSLRAGATNEKLFF. The CDR3 bases are TGTGCCAGCAGCTTAAGGGCAGGCGCAACTAATGAAAAACTGTTTTTT.

This chain connects TRBV30 to TRBJ1-2, with a tentative D call TRBD1 (5 bases). Germline lookup yields CDR1 GTSNPN and CDR2 SVGIG (reference sequence). Trimming cost V 2 bases and J 2 bases, with 18 bases left between them. There are 16 residues in the CDR3. The chain's CDR3 is CAWSREVGDRNYGYTF. CDR3 DNA: TGTGCCTGGAGTAGGGAGGTAGGGGACCGCAACTATGGCTACACCTTC.

This chain links TRBV27 with TRBJ1-1; no reliable D call. The CDR3 length is 14 residues. Germline V gene data show CDR1 as MNHEY and CDR2 as SMNVEV (reference sequence). V was trimmed by 9 bases and J by 0 bases, leaving 14 bases between them. The CDR3 DNA is TGTGCCAGTTCTCGGGTTGAGGTGAACACTGAAGCTTTCTTT. It yields the protein CASSRVEVNTEAFF.

The CDR3 DNA reads as TGTGCCTGGACTAGAACCTACAATGAGCAGTTCTTC. It encodes CAWTRTYNEQFF. The rearrangement links TRBV30 to TRBJ2-1; D is undetermined. Trimming cost V 4 bases and J 2 bases, with 6 bases left between them. The CDR3 has 12 amino acids. The germline V gene encodes CDR1 GTSNPN and CDR2 SVGIG (reference sequence).

CDR3 region: CASSLEGIGNQPQHF. The CDR3 nucleotides read TGTGCCAGCAGCTTAGAGGGTATAGGCAATCAGCCCCAGCATTTT. V gene TRBV7-9 combines with J gene TRBJ1-5; the D is unclear. This CDR3 contains 15 residues. V lost 1 base, J lost 2 bases, and 9 bases lay in between. Looked up from germline, CDR1 is SEHNR and CDR2 is FQNEAQ (reference sequence).

The chain is built from TRBV6-6 and TRBJ1-1; D remains unclear. Trimming shortened V by 4 bases and J by 5 bases, and 17 bases separated the two germline ends. The V gene's germline CDR1 is MNHNY and CDR2 SVGAGI (reference sequence). CDR3 size: 15 residues. CDR3 nucleotides: TGTGCCAGCAGTTGGCCTAGGGCAGGCGAGACTGAAGCTTTCTTT. This encodes CASSWPRAGETEAFF.

V usage is TRBV28 and J usage is TRBJ1-1; D may be TRBD1 (5 bases). The CDR3 extends over 10 amino acids. Germline V gene lookup returns CDR1 MDHEN and CDR2 SYDVKM. Trimming shortened V by 7 bases and J by 11 bases, and 11 bases separated the two germline ends. The DNA of the CDR3 is TGTGCCAGCACGGGGACCCGGGCTTTCTTT. This sequence encodes CASTGTRAFF.

This chain uses TRBV7-9 with TRBJ2-2; D remains ambiguous. From germline, CDR1 is SEHNR and CDR2 FQNEAQ (reference sequence). This CDR3 is built from 15 residues. V dropped 3 bases and J dropped 4 bases, with 12 bases sitting between them. CDR3 amino acids: CASSFETQATGELFF. CDR3 DNA: TGTGCCAGCAGCTTTGAGACCCAGGCCACCGGGGAGCTGTTTTTT.

The chain links TRBV11-2 to TRBJ2-2, with 8 bases that match TRBD1. The CDR3 has 15 residues. The trim removed 5 bases at V and 4 bases at J, leaving 6 bases unmatched. The germline gives CDR1 SGHAT, CDR2 FQNNGV. The CDR3 loop is CASSTGQGPTGELFF. Written as DNA, the CDR3 is TGTGCCAGCAGCACTGGACAGGGACCCACCGGGGAGCTGTTTTTT. The full variable domain, rest sourced from reference TRBV11-2 and TRBJ2-2, is EAGVAQSPRYKIIEKRQSVAFWCNPISGHATLYWYQQILGQGPKLLIQFQNNGVVDDSQLPKDRFSAERLKGVDSTLKIQPAKLEDSAVYLCASSTGQGPTGELFFGEGSRLTVL.

As for this clone: At the DNA level, this CDR3 is encoded by other sequences in the same sample as well. V gene TRBV6-6 combines with J gene TRBJ2-3; D unresolved. The CDR3 consists of 11 residues. V gave up 6 bases and J gave up 2 bases, with 3 bases separating them. Germline-derived CDR1 and CDR2 are MNHNY and SVGAGI (reference sequence). The CDR3 protein is CASSLTDTQYF. The CDR3 nucleotides are TGTGCCAGCAGCCTCACAGATACGCAGTATTTT.

CDR3 nucleotide sequence: TGTGCCAGCAGCTTAGGCCCATCCCGGCCTAATGAAAAACTGTTTTTT. Translation: CASSLGPSRPNEKLFF. The rearrangement uses TRBV7-9 and TRBJ1-4, with D unresolved. CDR1 is SEHNR and CDR2 is FQNEAQ in the germline V gene (reference sequence). Deletions cut 1 base from V and 3 bases from J, with 12 bases between. The CDR3 length is 16 residues.

The V gene is TRBV6-5, the J gene TRBJ2-3, with 7 positions matching TRBD2. This CDR3 contains 13 residues. Trimming removed 6 bases from V and 1 base from J; junction bases left unmatched: 1. Germline CDR1 reads MNHEY; CDR2 reads SVGAGI. The CDR3 loop reads CASSREGTDTQYF. CDR3 in DNA: TGTGCCAGCAGCCGGGAGGGCACAGATACGCAGTATTTT.

V is TRBV19 and J is TRBJ1-3; D gene uncertain. CDR3 length: 15 residues. V shed 4 bases and J shed 1 base, with 11 bases lying between them. From germline, CDR1 is LNHDA and CDR2 SQIVND (reference sequence). The CDR3 nucleotides are TGTGCCAGTAGTACCTTCTCCGGGTCTGGAAACACCATATATTTT. Translating it yields CASSTFSGSGNTIYF.

The gene calls are TRBV19 and TRBJ2-4; D perhaps matches TRBD2 (5 bases). The germline gives CDR1 LNHDA, CDR2 SQIVND (reference sequence). The CDR3 extends over 16 amino acids. Trimming pared 3 bases from V and 2 bases from J, leaving 14 bases between. DNA of the CDR3: TGTGCCAGTAGTATCCTCGGGGATACCTCCAAAAACATTCAGTACTTC. Translated: CASSILGDTSKNIQYF.

The chain carries TRBV7-9 and TRBJ2-3, with D perhaps matching TRBD1 or TRBD2 (6 bases each). Trimming left V 8 bases short and J 3 bases short, with 18 bases between. Germline CDR1 SEHNR, CDR2 FQNEAQ (reference sequence). The CDR3 totals 15 residues. CDR3: CASANRRGATDTQYF. CDR3 sequence (DNA): TGTGCCAGCGCTAACCGAAGGGGGGCGACAGATACGCAGTATTTT.

The rearrangement joins TRBV27 to TRBJ2-2; D possibly corresponds to TRBD1 (7 bases). The CDR3 spans 16 residues. With 1 base removed from V and 6 bases from J, the gap between germline ends came to 15 bases. The germline gives CDR1 MNHEY, CDR2 SMNVEV (reference sequence). CDR3 in amino acids: CASSLWAGGLSGELFF. DNA of the CDR3: TGTGCCAGCAGTTTATGGGCAGGGGGACTCTCCGGGGAGCTGTTTTTT.

The chain combines TRBV28 with TRBJ2-5, with D possibly matching TRBD1 (6 bases). The CDR3 extends over 13 amino acids. Germline V lookup: CDR1 MDHEN, CDR2 SYDVKM. The V and J ends lost 10 bases and 3 bases respectively, with 15 bases between them. CDR3 in DNA: TGTGCCACCTGGGACACAGATAAAGAGACCCAGTACTTC. Amino acid sequence: CATWDTDKETQYF.

This clone was recorded once. The chain couples TRBV7-6 to TRBJ2-7, with 8 bases aligning to TRBD2. The CDR3 extends over 17 amino acids. From germline, CDR1 is SGHVS and CDR2 FNYEAQ. Germline trimming cut 5 bases from V and 1 base from J; bases unmatched to any gene: 13. For the CDR3, the DNA is TGTGCCAGCAGCCCAGCAGGGCGGAGCGGGAGTTCCTACGAGCAGTACTTC. It is translated as CASSPAGRSGSSYEQYF.

The V and J genes are TRBV30 and TRBJ2-7; 12 positions agree with TRBD2. The CDR3 is 17 amino acids. Per the germline V gene, CDR1 is GTSNPN and CDR2 is SVGIG (reference sequence). Trimming at V came to 0 bases and at J to 1 base, leaving 7 bases not matched to a gene. CDR3 in amino acids: CAWSVRRLAGDSYEQYF. The CDR3 nucleotides read TGTGCCTGGAGTGTGCGGAGACTAGCGGGGGATTCCTACGAGCAGTACTTC.